The 32 T cell receptor beta chains below all came from one sample that was sequenced in a study of control samples from healthy donors and cancer patients. Method: immunoSEQ multiplex PCR; TCRdb's copy keeps in-frame clones and lacks some. This table has about 150,000 clones, approximately 93% appearing once. Sequencing input: blood. All receptors derive from a man younger than 30 in good health.

The gene calls are TRBV11-2 and TRBJ2-1, with 15 bases matching TRBD2. There are 18 residues in the CDR3. J gave up 4 bases and V 1 base, and 5 bases lay outside the gene matches. The germline V gene encodes CDR1 SGHAT and CDR2 FQNNGV. The CDR3 DNA reads as TGTGCCAGCAGCTTAGGAGGACTAGCGGGAGGGCCTTACAATGAGCAGTTCTTC. Its protein product is CASSLGGLAGGPYNEQFF.

V is TRBV12-3 or TRBV12-4 and J is TRBJ2-4; D may be TRBD1 or TRBD2 (5 bases each). V dropped 3 bases and J dropped 8 bases, with 11 bases sitting between them. The CDR3 covers 13 residues. For the CDR3, the DNA is TGTGCCAGCAGTTTTGGGGGTTGGGACATTCAGTACTTC. This translates into CASSFGGWDIQYF.

As regards this clone: The sample contains more than one DNA sequence encoding this CDR3. The chain recombines TRBV29-1 with TRBJ1-1; unclear D gene. Trimming removed 4 bases at V and 1 base at J, with 4 bases between. Germline values: CDR1 SQVTM, CDR2 ANQGSEA. The CDR3 loop spans 11 amino acids. This CDR3 reads CSVARNTEAFF. CDR3 in DNA: TGCAGCGTTGCCAGGAACACTGAAGCTTTCTTT.

This clone has a single count. The chain is built from TRBV15 and TRBJ1-1, with 7 positions matching TRBD1. V shed 5 bases and J 7 bases; nucleotides not matched to a gene: 13. The CDR3 spans 15 residues. Germline lookup yields CDR1 LNHNV and CDR2 YYDKDF (reference sequence). The CDR3 DNA follows: TGTGCCACCAGCCTAAGGGGGCGTTCATTGTTTGAAGCTTTCTTT. This encodes CATSLRGRSLFEAFF. Full variable domain (remainder filled in from reference TRBV15 and TRBJ1-1): DAMVIQNPRYQVTQFGKPVTLSCSQTLNHNVMYWYQQKSSQAPKLLFHYYDKDFNNEADTPDNFQSRRPNTSFCFLDIRSPGLGDTAMYLCATSLRGRSLFEAFFGQGTRLTVV.

The gene calls are TRBV12-3 or TRBV12-4 and TRBJ2-7, with a possible D match to TRBD1 (5 bases). With 5 bases removed from V and 7 bases from J, the gap between germline ends came to 12 bases. This CDR3 contains 12 residues. DNA of the CDR3: TGTGCCAGCAGTCAAGGGGCCCGGGAGCAGTACTTC. Translating gives CASSQGAREQYF.

V is TRBV18 and J is TRBJ2-7, with TRBD1 as a possible D gene (5 bases). CDR1 KGHSH and CDR2 LQKENI come from the germline V gene. V lost 6 bases to trimming and J lost 0 bases, with 24 bases between them. The CDR3 has 18 amino acids. The CDR3 is CASSPAAGLPPNSYEQYF. The CDR3 nucleotides read TGTGCCAGCTCTCCCGCAGCAGGGTTGCCCCCAAACTCCTACGAGCAGTACTTC.

Regarding this clone: A single base separates this from a much larger clone, so it may be a read error. The sample holds other DNA sequences that translate to the same CDR3. The chain is built from TRBV23-1 and TRBJ2-7; 7 bases agree with TRBD2. TRBV23-1 is an open reading frame whose function is uncertain. The CDR3 runs to 16 residues. CDR3 coding DNA: TGCGCCAGTAGTCAATCAATCCAGCGGGGTCCTCTCGAGCAGTACTTC. It is translated as CASSQSIQRGPLEQYF.

The gene calls are TRBV19 and TRBJ1-3; D uncertain. The CDR3 runs 16 residues. Germline assignment: CDR1 LNHDA and CDR2 SQIVND (reference sequence). Trimming left V 0 bases short and J 5 bases short, with 14 bases between. CDR3 region: CASSIDRSGGRNTIYF. CDR3 nucleotide sequence: TGTGCCAGTAGTATAGATCGGAGCGGCGGCAGAAACACCATATATTTT.

A note on this clone: At the DNA level, this CDR3 is encoded by other sequences in the same sample as well. The rearrangement uses TRBV28 and TRBJ1-5, with TRBD1 as a possible D gene (5 bases). Germline CDR1 reads MDHEN; CDR2 reads SYDVKM. The V gene lost 3 bases and the J gene lost 2 bases, with 5 bases spanning the gap. This CDR3 is 13 amino acids long. The CDR3 DNA reads as TGTGCCAGCAGTTTGACAGGCAATCAGCCCCAGCATTTT. Protein product: CASSLTGNQPQHF.

This clone was picked up one time. This chain joins TRBV5-1 and TRBJ1-4, with 7 bases matching TRBD1. CDR3 length: 15 amino acids. J gave up 4 bases and V 4 bases, and 7 bases lay outside the gene matches. The V gene's germline CDR1 is SGHRS and CDR2 YFSETQ. The CDR3 nucleotides read TGCGCCAGCAGCCCTTGGGGGGACAGTAATGAAAAACTGTTTTTT. This sequence encodes CASSPWGDSNEKLFF.

This chain connects TRBV11-1 to TRBJ2-1; D ambiguous. Germline CDR1 SGHAT, CDR2 FQDESV (reference sequence). The CDR3 runs 13 residues. V lost 5 bases, J lost 8 bases, and 13 bases lay in between. The CDR3 coding sequence is TGTGCCAGCAGCCTAATTCTGAGAGATGAGCAGTTCTTC. This sequence encodes CASSLILRDEQFF.

The CDR3 here is CASSQGTTDTQYF. In DNA form, the CDR3 reads TGCGCCAGCAGCCAGGGGACCACAGATACGCAGTATTTT. The gene calls are TRBV4-3 and TRBJ2-3; TRBD1 or TRBD2 may be the D gene (5 bases each). CDR1 and CDR2 from the germline V gene are LGHNA and YSLEER. CDR3 length equals 13 residues. The V and J ends lost 3 bases and 2 bases respectively, with 6 bases between them.

This sequence joins TRBV15 and TRBJ2-7, with a tentative D call TRBD2 (5 bases). Trimming removed 6 bases at V and 3 bases at J, with 9 bases between. The CDR3 is made up of 12 amino acids. Germline V lookup: CDR1 LNHNV, CDR2 YYDKDF (reference sequence). The CDR3 DNA sequence: TGTGCCACCAGTGTTGACTACTACGAGCAGTACTTC. The encoded protein is CATSVDYYEQYF.

This chain joins TRBV25-1 and TRBJ1-5; no reliable D call. The V and J ends lost 2 bases and 4 bases respectively, with 9 bases between them. Per germline, CDR1 MGHDK and CDR2 SYGVNS. CDR3 length: 14 residues. CDR3 sequence: CASSEARANQPQHF. As DNA, the CDR3 is TGTGCCAGCAGTGAAGCTAGGGCTAATCAGCCCCAGCATTTT.

This clone occurred once. This chain links TRBV9 with TRBJ2-7, with a possible D match to TRBD1 (6 bases). V lost 0 bases and J lost 2, with 9 bases in between. CDR1 and CDR2 (germline): SGDLS, YYNGEE. The CDR3 contains 14 residues. The CDR3 protein is CASSVGTVPYEQYF. The CDR3 DNA follows: TGTGCCAGCAGCGTAGGGACAGTTCCCTACGAGCAGTACTTC.

This sequence joins TRBV5-6 and TRBJ2-7; no clear D gene. Germline V gene sequence: CDR1 SGHDT, CDR2 YYEEEE. Trimming removed 4 bases from V and 4 bases from J, with 9 bases in between. The CDR3 consists of 12 residues. The CDR3 coding sequence is TGTGCCAGCAGCCAATACTCTTACGAGCAGTACTTC. Translated: CASSQYSYEQYF.

This sequence joins TRBV3-1 (or the pseudogene TRBV3-2) and TRBJ2-5; TRBD2 aligns across 9 bases. Germline CDR1 is LGHDT and CDR2 is YNNKEL (reference sequence). The CDR3 loop spans 18 amino acids. Trimming took 4 bases from V and 4 from J; bases not matched to a gene: 16. The CDR3 DNA reads TGTGCCAGCAGCCCCCTCGTGAAGGAGCGGGGGGCCAGAGAGACCCAGTACTTC. Amino acid sequence: CASSPLVKERGARETQYF.

This clone was detected once. The V call is TRBV6-5, the J call TRBJ1-1, with a weak D call TRBD1 (5 bases). V lost 3 bases to trimming and J lost 5 bases, with 10 bases between them. Germline-derived CDR1 and CDR2 are MNHEY and SVGAGI. This CDR3 has 13 amino acids. This chain's CDR3 is CASSYVEGTEAFF. CDR3 nucleotides: TGTGCCAGCAGTTATGTCGAGGGGACTGAAGCTTTCTTT.

The CDR3 sequence: CASSDGSYGGDHQPQHF. CDR3 coding DNA: TGTGCCAGCAGTGACGGTTCTTACGGGGGCGATCATCAGCCCCAGCATTTT. The chain uses TRBV6-1 and TRBJ1-5, with D perhaps TRBD1 (6 bases). Trimming shortened V by 3 bases and J by 5 bases, and 20 bases separated the two germline ends. CDR1 MNHNS and CDR2 SASEGT come from the germline V gene. This CDR3 spans 17 amino acids.

This clone was detected only a few times. The chain employs TRBV2 and TRBJ2-5; 10 bases match TRBD2. Germline V CDR1 and CDR2: SNHLY, FYNNEI. The trim removed 6 bases at V and 3 bases at J, leaving 4 bases unmatched. This CDR3 has 14 amino acids. The CDR3 reads CASRIAGGKETQYF. The CDR3 region has the DNA TGTGCCAGCAGGATAGCGGGGGGCAAAGAGACCCAGTACTTC.

This chain joins TRBV7-2 and TRBJ2-5; D tentatively reads TRBD1 or TRBD2 (5 bases each). Germline loops: CDR1 SGHTA, CDR2 FQGNSA. V lost 3 bases, J lost 1 base, and 12 bases lay in between. The CDR3 is made up of 15 amino acids. The CDR3 loop reads CASSFQGGGQETQYF. CDR3 in DNA: TGTGCCAGCAGCTTCCAAGGTGGGGGCCAAGAGACCCAGTACTTC.

J is TRBJ1-6 and V is TRBV20-1, with no clear D. Germline values: CDR1 DFQATT, CDR2 SNEGSKA (reference sequence). This CDR3 comprises 13 residues. Trimming removed 3 bases from V and 13 bases from J, with 16 bases in between. CDR3 amino acids: CSASGGLEAPLHF. CDR3 DNA sequence: TGCAGTGCTAGTGGCGGATTAGAGGCTCCCCTCCACTTT.

The chain joins TRBV15 to TRBJ2-2, with 8 bases aligning to TRBD1. Losses at the gene ends were 9 bases for V and 3 bases for J; bases not matched to a gene: 9. The CDR3 loop spans 15 amino acids. CDR1 is LNHNV, CDR2 YYDKDF, per germline (reference sequence). In nucleotides, the CDR3 is TGTGCCACAATGGACAGGGAAAGGGACACCGGGGAGCTGTTTTTT. Translated: CATMDRERDTGELFF.

The V and J genes are TRBV9 and TRBJ2-1; unclear D gene. Germline V gene data show CDR1 as SGDLS and CDR2 as YYNGEE. The CDR3 has 15 amino acids. V lost 3 bases and J 6 bases, leaving 16 bases between the germline ends. The CDR3: CASSDGVWASNEQFF. As DNA, the CDR3 is TGTGCCAGCAGCGATGGGGTCTGGGCGTCCAATGAGCAGTTCTTC. Supplemented by reference TRBV9 and TRBJ2-1, the full variable domain reads DSGVTQTPKHLITATGQRVTLRCSPRSGDLSVYWYQQSLDQGLQFLIQYYNGEERAKGNILERFSAQQFPDLHSELNLSSLELGDSALYFCASSDGVWASNEQFFGPGTRLTVL.

The rearrangement links TRBV6-5 to TRBJ1-6, with 7 positions matching TRBD1. J was trimmed by 6 bases and V by 5 bases; bases with no gene match: 7. CDR1 is MNHEY and CDR2 is SVGAGI in the germline V gene. The CDR3 has 15 amino acids. For the CDR3, the DNA is TGTGCCAGCAGTCCGTCCAACAGGGGTAATTCACCCCTCCACTTT. Translating it yields CASSPSNRGNSPLHF.

The sample holds one count of this clone. This chain connects TRBV29-1 to TRBJ2-3, with 9 positions matching TRBD1. Germline lookup yields CDR1 SQVTM and CDR2 ANQGSEA. V was pared by 3 bases and J by 0 bases, with 4 bases of the junction left unmatched. This CDR3 is 15 amino acids long. Written as DNA, the CDR3 is TGCAGCGTTGAGCCGGGGACAGGGAGCACAGATACGCAGTATTTT. This sequence encodes CSVEPGTGSTDTQYF.

This chain joins TRBV5-1 and TRBJ1-1; possibly TRBD1 for D (5 bases). There are 16 residues in the CDR3. The V gene's germline CDR1 is SGHRS and CDR2 YFSETQ. Deletions cut 4 bases from V and 4 bases from J, with 20 bases between. CDR3 sequence (DNA): TGCGCCAGCAGCCCTGACCTAGATACGAGGGGCACTGAAGCTTTCTTT. Translating gives CASSPDLDTRGTEAFF.

The rearrangement uses TRBV7-9 and TRBJ2-5, with a weak D call TRBD2 (6 bases). CDR3 size: 13 residues. Germline-derived CDR1 and CDR2 are SEHNR and FQNEAQ (reference sequence). V dropped 3 bases and J dropped 2 bases, with 7 bases sitting between them. CDR3 amino acids: CASSLGGQETQYF. In DNA, the CDR3 is TGTGCCAGCAGCTTGGGGGGTCAAGAGACCCAGTACTTC.

The chain is built from TRBV9 and TRBJ2-7, with D possibly TRBD2 on 6 matching bases. The V end was cut by 4 bases, the J end by 7 bases, with 21 bases between. CDR3 length equals 15 residues. Germline-derived CDR1 and CDR2 are SGDLS and YYNGEE. The DNA of the CDR3 is TGTGCCAGCAGCCCAGGTAGTAGCGGACGGCTGGAGCAGTACTTC. Translation gives CASSPGSSGRLEQYF.

This chain joins TRBV7-6 and TRBJ2-1; the D is unclear. The CDR3 is 14 residues long. The ends were cut back, 4 bases at V and 8 bases at J, with 15 bases in the middle. Per germline, CDR1 SGHVS and CDR2 FNYEAQ. The chain's CDR3 is CASSYRPNLYEQFF. DNA of the CDR3: TGTGCCAGCAGCTACCGACCCAACCTATATGAGCAGTTCTTC.

This clone was found a few times. V is TRBV7-2 and J is TRBJ2-7; 8 bases fit TRBD1. There are 12 residues in the CDR3. The junction had 3 bases not matched to a gene; V was cut back by 5 bases and J by 6 bases. Germline V gene data show CDR1 as SGHTA and CDR2 as FQGNSA. In nucleotides, the CDR3 is TGTGCCAGCAGCACGACAGGGGTCGAGCAGTACTTC. It specifies CASSTTGVEQYF.

The rearrangement joins TRBV6-2 or TRBV6-3 to TRBJ2-3; 7 bases are a match to TRBD1. Germline lookup yields CDR1 MNHEY and CDR2 SVGEGT. The V segment lost 2 bases and the J segment 6 bases; nucleotides outside the gene matches: 11. This CDR3 spans 16 amino acids. CDR3 nucleotide sequence: TGTGCCAGCAGTTACCCTTCGACAGGGACCTTTGATACGCAGTATTTT. It encodes CASSYPSTGTFDTQYF.